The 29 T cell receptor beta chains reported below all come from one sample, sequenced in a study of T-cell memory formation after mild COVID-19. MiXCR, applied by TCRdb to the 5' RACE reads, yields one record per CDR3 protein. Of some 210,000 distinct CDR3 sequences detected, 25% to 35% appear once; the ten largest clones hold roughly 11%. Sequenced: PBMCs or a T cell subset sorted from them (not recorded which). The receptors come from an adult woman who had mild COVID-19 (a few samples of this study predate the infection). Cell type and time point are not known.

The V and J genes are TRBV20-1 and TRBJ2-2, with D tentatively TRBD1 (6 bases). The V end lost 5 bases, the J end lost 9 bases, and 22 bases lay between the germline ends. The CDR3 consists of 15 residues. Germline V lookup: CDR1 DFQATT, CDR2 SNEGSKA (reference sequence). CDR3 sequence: CSAPNFRDTSRELFF. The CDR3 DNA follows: TGCAGTGCTCCAAACTTCCGGGACACATCCCGGGAGCTGTTTTTT.

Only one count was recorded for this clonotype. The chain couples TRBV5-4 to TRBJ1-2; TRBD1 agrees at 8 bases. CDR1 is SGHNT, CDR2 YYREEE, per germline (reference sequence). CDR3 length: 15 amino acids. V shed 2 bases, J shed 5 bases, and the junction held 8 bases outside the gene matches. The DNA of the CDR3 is TGTGCCAGCAGCTTTGACAGGGGAGTTCCATATGGCTACACCTTC. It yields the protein CASSFDRGVPYGYTF.

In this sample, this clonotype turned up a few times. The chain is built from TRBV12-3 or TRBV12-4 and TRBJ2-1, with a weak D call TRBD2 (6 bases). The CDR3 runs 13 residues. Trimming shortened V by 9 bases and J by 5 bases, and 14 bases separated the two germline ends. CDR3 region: CASSGLWDNEQFF. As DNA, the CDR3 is TGTGCCAGTTCGGGACTGTGGGACAATGAGCAGTTCTTC.

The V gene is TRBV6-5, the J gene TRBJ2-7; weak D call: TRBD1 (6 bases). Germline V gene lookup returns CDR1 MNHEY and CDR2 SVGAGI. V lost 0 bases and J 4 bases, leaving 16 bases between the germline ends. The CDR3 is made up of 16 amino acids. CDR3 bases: TGTGCCAGCAGTTACTCGAGGCAGGGGTCCTGGTACGAGCAGTACTTC. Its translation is CASSYSRQGSWYEQYF.

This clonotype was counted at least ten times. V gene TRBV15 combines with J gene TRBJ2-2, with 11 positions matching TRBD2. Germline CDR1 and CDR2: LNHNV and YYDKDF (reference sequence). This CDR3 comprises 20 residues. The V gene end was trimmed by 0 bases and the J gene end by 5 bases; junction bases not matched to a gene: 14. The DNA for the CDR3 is TGTGCCACCAGCAGAGATGTAGAGGTGTTGGCTAGCGGGGGGACCGGGGAGCTGTTTTTT. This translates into CATSRDVEVLASGGTGELFF.

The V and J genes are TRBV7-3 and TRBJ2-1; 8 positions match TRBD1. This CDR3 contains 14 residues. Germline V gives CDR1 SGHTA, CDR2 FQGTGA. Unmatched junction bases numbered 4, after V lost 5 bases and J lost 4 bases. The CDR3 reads CASSRDRGYNEQFF. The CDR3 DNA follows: TGTGCCAGCAGCAGAGACAGGGGTTACAATGAGCAGTTCTTC. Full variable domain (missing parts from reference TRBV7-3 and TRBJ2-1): GAGVSQTPSNKVTEKGKYVELRCDPISGHTALYWYRQSLGQGPEFLIYFQGTGAADDSGLPNDRFFAVRPEGSVSTLKIQRTERGDSAVYLCASSRDRGYNEQFFGPGTRLTVL.

In DNA, the CDR3 is TGTGCCAGCAGTTTCGCAGGGACTTATGGCTACACCTTC. Translating it yields CASSFAGTYGYTF. V and J are TRBV12-3 or TRBV12-4 and TRBJ1-2; TRBD1 is a possible D gene (5 bases). V was shortened by 3 bases and J by 5 bases, with 10 bases between the two germline ends. The CDR3 is 13 amino acids.

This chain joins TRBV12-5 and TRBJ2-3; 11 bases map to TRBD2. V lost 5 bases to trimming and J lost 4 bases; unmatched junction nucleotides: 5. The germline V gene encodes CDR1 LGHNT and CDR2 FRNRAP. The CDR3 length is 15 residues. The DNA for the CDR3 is TGTGCTAGTGGTCGACCGACTAGCGGGGCAGATACGCAGTATTTT. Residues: CASGRPTSGADTQYF.

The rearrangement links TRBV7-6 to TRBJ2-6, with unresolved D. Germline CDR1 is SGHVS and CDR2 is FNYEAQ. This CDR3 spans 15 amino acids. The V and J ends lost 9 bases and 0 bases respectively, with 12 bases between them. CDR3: CASRGPRSGANVLTF. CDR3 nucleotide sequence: TGTGCCAGTCGAGGACCGCGCTCTGGGGCCAACGTCCTGACTTTC.

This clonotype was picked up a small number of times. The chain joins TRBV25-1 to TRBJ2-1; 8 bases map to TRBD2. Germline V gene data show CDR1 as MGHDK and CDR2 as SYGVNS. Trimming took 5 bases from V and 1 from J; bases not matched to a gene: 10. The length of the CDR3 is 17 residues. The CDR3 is CASSLGTRGLSYNEQFF. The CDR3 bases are TGTGCCAGCAGTTTAGGGACTAGAGGGTTGTCCTACAATGAGCAGTTCTTC.

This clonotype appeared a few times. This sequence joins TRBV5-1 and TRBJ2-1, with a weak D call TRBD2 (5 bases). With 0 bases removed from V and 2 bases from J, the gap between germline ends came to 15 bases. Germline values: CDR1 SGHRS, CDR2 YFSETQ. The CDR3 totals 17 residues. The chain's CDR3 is CASSLGYTRLTYNEQFF. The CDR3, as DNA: TGCGCCAGCAGCTTGGGATATACTAGGCTTACCTACAATGAGCAGTTCTTC.

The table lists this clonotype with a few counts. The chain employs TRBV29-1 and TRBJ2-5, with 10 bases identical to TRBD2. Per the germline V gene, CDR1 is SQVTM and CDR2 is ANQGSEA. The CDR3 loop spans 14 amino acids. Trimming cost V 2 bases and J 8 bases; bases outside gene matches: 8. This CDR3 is CSVEKTSGRGTQYF. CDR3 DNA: TGCAGCGTTGAAAAGACTAGCGGGCGGGGTACCCAGTACTTC.

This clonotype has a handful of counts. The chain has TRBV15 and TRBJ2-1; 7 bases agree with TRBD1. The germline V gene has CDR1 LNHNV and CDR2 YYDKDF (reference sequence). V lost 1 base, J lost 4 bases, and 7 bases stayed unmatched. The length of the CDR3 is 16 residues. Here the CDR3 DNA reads TGTGCCACCAGCAGAGCAAGACAGGGTGCTTACAATGAGCAGTTCTTC. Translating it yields CATSRARQGAYNEQFF.

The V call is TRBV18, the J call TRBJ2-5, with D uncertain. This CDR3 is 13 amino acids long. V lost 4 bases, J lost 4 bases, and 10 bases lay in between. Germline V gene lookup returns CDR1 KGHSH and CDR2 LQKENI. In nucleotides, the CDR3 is TGTGCCAGCTCACTTATATCCTTAGAGACCCAGTACTTC. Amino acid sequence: CASSLISLETQYF.

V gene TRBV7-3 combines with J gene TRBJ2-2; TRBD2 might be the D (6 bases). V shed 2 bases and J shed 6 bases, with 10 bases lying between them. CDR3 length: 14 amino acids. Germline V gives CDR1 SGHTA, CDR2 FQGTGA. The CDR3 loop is CASSLQGGPGELFF. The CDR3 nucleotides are TGTGCCAGCAGCTTACAGGGAGGTCCCGGGGAGCTGTTTTTT.

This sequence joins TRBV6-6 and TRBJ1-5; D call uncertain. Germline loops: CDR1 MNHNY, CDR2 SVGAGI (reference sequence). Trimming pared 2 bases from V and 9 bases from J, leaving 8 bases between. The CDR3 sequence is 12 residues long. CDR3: CASSYPSGPQHF. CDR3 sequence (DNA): TGTGCCAGCAGTTACCCTTCCGGGCCCCAGCATTTT.

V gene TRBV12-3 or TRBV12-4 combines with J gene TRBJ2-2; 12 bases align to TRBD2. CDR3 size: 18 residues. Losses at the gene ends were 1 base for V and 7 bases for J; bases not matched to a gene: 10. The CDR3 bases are TGTGCCAGCAGTTTAGGACTAGCGGGAGTAGGCGCCATCGGGGAGCTGTTTTTT. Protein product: CASSLGLAGVGAIGELFF.

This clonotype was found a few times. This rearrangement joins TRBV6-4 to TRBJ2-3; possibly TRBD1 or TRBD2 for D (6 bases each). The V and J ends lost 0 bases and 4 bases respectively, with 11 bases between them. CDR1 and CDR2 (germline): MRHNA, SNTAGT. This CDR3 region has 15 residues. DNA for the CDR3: TGTGCCAGCAGTGACTCGATGGAGGGGGCAGATACGCAGTATTTT. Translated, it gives CASSDSMEGADTQYF.

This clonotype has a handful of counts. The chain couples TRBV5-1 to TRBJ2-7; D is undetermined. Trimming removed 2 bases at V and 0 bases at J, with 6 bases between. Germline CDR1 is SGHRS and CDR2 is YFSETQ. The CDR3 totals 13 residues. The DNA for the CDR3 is TGCGCCAGCAGCTTAAGGGTCTCCTACGAGCAGTACTTC. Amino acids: CASSLRVSYEQYF.

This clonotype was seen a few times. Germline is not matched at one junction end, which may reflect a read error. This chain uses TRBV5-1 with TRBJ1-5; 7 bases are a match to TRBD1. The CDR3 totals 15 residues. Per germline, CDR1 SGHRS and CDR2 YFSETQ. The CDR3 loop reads CASSLGDSWYQSQHF. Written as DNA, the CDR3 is TGCGCCAGCAGCTTGGGGGACAGTTGGTATCAGTCCCAGCATTTT.

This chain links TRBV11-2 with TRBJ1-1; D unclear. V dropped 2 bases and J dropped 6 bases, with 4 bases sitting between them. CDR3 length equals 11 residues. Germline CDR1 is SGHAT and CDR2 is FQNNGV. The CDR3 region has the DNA TGTGCCAGCAGCTTAACCGCTGAAGCTTTCTTT. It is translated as CASSLTAEAFF.

CDR3 bases: TGTGCCAGCAGTCCCCAGGGGGACCCTAACTCCTACGAGCAGTACTTC. Translated, it gives CASSPQGDPNSYEQYF. The chain carries TRBV28 and TRBJ2-7, with 7 bases aligning to TRBD1. V trimming: 5 bases; J trimming: 0 bases; junction bases outside the gene matches: 10. This CDR3 is 16 amino acids long. Germline CDR1 and CDR2: MDHEN and SYDVKM.

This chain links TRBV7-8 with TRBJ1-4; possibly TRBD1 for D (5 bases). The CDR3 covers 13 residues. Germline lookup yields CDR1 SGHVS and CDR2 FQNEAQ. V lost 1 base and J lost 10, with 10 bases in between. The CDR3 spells CASSLDPGGKLFF. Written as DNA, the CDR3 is TGTGCCAGCAGCTTAGACCCGGGGGGAAAACTGTTTTTT.

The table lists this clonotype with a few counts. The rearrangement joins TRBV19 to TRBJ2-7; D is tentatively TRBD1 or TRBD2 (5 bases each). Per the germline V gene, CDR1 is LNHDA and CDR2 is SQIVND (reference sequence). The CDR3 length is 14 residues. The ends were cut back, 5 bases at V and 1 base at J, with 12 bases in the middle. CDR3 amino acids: CASSPGPSSYEQYF. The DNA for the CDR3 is TGTGCCAGTAGTCCGGGACCCTCGTCCTACGAGCAGTACTTC.

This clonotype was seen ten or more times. CDR3 region: CASSLAPLAGGRTDTQYF. Written as DNA, the CDR3 is TGTGCCAGCAGCTTAGCGCCCCTAGCGGGAGGGCGCACAGATACGCAGTATTTT. V gene TRBV7-2 combines with J gene TRBJ2-3, with 12 bases identical to TRBD2. J gave up 1 base and V 0 bases, and 5 bases lay outside the gene matches. The germline V gene encodes CDR1 SGHTA and CDR2 FQGNSA. This CDR3 is 18 amino acids long.

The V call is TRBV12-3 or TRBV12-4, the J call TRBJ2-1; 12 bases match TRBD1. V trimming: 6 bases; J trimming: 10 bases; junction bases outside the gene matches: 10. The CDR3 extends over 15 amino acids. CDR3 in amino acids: CASSYTGTGGREQFF. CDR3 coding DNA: TGTGCCAGCAGCTATACCGGGACAGGGGGCCGGGAGCAGTTCTTC.

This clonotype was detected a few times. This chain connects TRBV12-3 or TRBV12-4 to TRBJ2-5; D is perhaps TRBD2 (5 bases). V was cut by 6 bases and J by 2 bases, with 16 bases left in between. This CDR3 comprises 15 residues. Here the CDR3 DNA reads TGTGCCAGCAGCTCCCACGGCGGAGGTCAAGAGACCCAGTACTTC. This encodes CASSSHGGGQETQYF.

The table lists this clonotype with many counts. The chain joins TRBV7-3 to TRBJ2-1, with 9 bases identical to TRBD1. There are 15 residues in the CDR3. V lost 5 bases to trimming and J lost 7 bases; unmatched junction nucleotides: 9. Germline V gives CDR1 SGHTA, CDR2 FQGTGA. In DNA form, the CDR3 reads TGTGCCAGCAGCCCGACAGGGGGGGCCCCAAATGAGCAGTTCTTC. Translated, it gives CASSPTGGAPNEQFF.

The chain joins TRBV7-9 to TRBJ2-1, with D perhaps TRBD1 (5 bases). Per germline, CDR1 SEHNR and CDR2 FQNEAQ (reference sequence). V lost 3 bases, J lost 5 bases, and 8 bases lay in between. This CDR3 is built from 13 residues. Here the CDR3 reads CASSLEGDNEQFF. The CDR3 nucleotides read TGTGCCAGCAGCTTGGAAGGGGACAATGAGCAGTTCTTC.